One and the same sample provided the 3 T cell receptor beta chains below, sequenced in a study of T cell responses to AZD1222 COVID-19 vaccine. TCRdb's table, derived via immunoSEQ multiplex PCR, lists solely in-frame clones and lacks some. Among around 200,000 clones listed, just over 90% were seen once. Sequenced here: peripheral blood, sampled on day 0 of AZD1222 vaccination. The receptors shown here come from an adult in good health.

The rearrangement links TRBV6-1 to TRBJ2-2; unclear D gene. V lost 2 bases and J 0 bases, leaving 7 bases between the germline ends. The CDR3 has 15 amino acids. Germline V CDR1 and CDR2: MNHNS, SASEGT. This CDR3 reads CASSETAANTGELFF. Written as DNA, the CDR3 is TGTGCCAGCAGTGAAACCGCAGCGAACACCGGGGAGCTGTTTTTT.

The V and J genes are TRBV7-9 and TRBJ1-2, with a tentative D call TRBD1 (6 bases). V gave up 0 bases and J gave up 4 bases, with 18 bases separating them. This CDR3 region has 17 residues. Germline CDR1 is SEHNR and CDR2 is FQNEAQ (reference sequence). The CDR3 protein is CASSLAEGDGVGYGYTF. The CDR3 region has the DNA TGTGCCAGCAGCTTAGCGGAGGGGGACGGCGTGGGCTATGGCTACACCTTC.

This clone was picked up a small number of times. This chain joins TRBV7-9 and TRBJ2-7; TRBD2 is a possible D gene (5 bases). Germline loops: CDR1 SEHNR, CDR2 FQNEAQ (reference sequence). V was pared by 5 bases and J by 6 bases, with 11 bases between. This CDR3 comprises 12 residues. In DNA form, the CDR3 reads TGTGCCAGCAGCCCCCTAGCCTCCGAGCAGTACTTC. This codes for CASSPLASEQYF.